The source of this T cell receptor (beta chain) is a study of blood T cells in healthy people across ages. Every sample yielded at least 6.5 million isolated PBMCs. For this clonotype: Its antigen is not identified.

Findings and caveats of the study: A strong correlation between TCR beta diversity and naive T cell percentage was seen. The study lacked donor CMV status, which possibly confounded expanded clonotype changes.

Together with a sample-barcoded 5' primer, a J-beta primer mix was included in a second PCR lasting about 7 to 11 cycles. TCRdb reprocessed the 5' RACE reads via MiXCR and lists one record per CDR3 protein. The table lists about 1,400,000 distinct CDR3 sequences, 42% of them singletons, with roughly 7.9% in the top ten. Material for sequencing was blood. This clonotype originated in a woman younger than 35 in good health.

CDR3 loop: CASSVETGGPDEQYF. CDR3 DNA: TGTGCCAGCAGCGTAGAAACGGGGGGACCAGACGAGCAGTACTTC. The chain carries TRBV9 and TRBJ2-7; 7 bases line up with TRBD2. Germline V CDR1 and CDR2: SGDLS, YYNGEE. This CDR3 is 15 amino acids long. With V trimmed by 0 bases and J by 5 bases, 8 bases remained unmatched.